The 31 T cell receptor beta chains below all came from one sample that was sequenced in a study of STAT5B mutations in CD4+ large granular lymphocyte leukemia. Only in-frame clones appear in the TCRdb table, and some are missing; sequencing was by immunoSEQ multiplex PCR. The sample carries 7,400 or so clones, over 70% recorded once. The sample consisted of PBMCs. The receptors shown here come from a woman between 55 and 75 years old with CD4+ T-cell large granular lymphocyte leukemia.

The V call is TRBV29-1, the J call TRBJ1-4, with D possibly matching TRBD1 (6 bases). This CDR3 comprises 18 residues. Germline-derived CDR1 and CDR2 are SQVTM and ANQGSEA. V lost 6 bases and J 4 bases, leaving 27 bases between the germline ends. The CDR3 region has the DNA TGCAGCGTGGGCCCAGGGCCGGGTTCGGGCAGGGGTAATGAAAAACTGTTTTTT. Protein: CSVGPGPGSGRGNEKLFF.

This chain joins TRBV20-1 and TRBJ2-2; no firm D call. The V end was cut by 3 bases, the J end by 6 bases, with 5 bases between. This CDR3 region has 11 residues. Looked up from germline, CDR1 is DFQATT and CDR2 is SNEGSKA (reference sequence). The CDR3 bases are TGCAGTGCTAGCCGGGCCGGGGAGCTGTTTTTT. Residues: CSASRAGELFF.

This chain links TRBV25-1 with TRBJ1-3, with no clear D. Trimming left V 5 bases short and J 0 bases short, with 11 bases between. Germline V gene data show CDR1 as MGHDK and CDR2 as SYGVNS. CDR3 length equals 15 residues. This CDR3 is CASSSTLSSGNTIYF. In nucleotides, the CDR3 is TGTGCCAGCAGTTCAACTTTATCCTCTGGAAACACCATATATTTT.

The V and J genes are TRBV19 and TRBJ2-5; TRBD1 matches at 10 bases. The trim removed 10 bases at V and 3 bases at J, leaving 8 bases unmatched. The V gene's germline CDR1 is LNHDA and CDR2 SQIVND (reference sequence). There are 14 residues in the CDR3. The CDR3 spells CATSDRGRKETQYF. The DNA for the CDR3 is TGTGCCACCTCCGACAGGGGGCGAAAAGAGACCCAGTACTTC.

The rearrangement joins TRBV10-3 to TRBJ1-5, with 10 bases aligning to TRBD1. The CDR3 has 14 residues. The trim removed 5 bases at V and 4 bases at J, leaving 2 bases unmatched. Germline values: CDR1 ENHRY, CDR2 SYGVKD. CDR3 sequence: CAISLDRGNQPQHF. The DNA of the CDR3 is TGTGCCATCAGTTTGGACAGGGGGAATCAGCCCCAGCATTTT.

This clone has a handful of counts. The CDR3 DNA is TGTGCCAGCAACGGACAGGGGAATTCACCCCTCCACTTT. Translation gives CASNGQGNSPLHF. The J gene is TRBJ1-6, the V gene TRBV5-6; TRBD1 matches 9 bases. V lost 6 bases, J lost 7 bases, and 2 bases stayed unmatched. The CDR3 sequence is 13 residues long. Germline V gene lookup returns CDR1 SGHDT and CDR2 YYEEEE. Full variable domain (outside the CDR3, taken from reference TRBV5-6 and TRBJ1-6): DAGVTQSPTHLIKTRGQQVTLRCSPKSGHDTVSWYQQALGQGPQFIFQYYEEEERQRGNFPDRFSGHQFPNYSSELNVNALLLGDSALYLCASNGQGNSPLHFGNGTRLTVT.

The sample holds one count of this clone. CDR3 residues: CASSLAYPGGGTDTQYF. CDR3 nucleotide sequence: TGTGCCAGCAGCTTAGCGTACCCAGGGGGCGGCACAGATACGCAGTATTTT. This chain uses TRBV7-6 with TRBJ2-3; TRBD1 matches 8 bases. The CDR3 totals 17 residues. Germline loops: CDR1 SGHVS, CDR2 FNYEAQ. V dropped 0 bases and J dropped 1; count of bases not matched to a gene: 6.

The V and J genes are TRBV19 and TRBJ1-1, with 9 bases fitting TRBD1. The V gene's germline CDR1 is LNHDA and CDR2 SQIVND (reference sequence). V shed 1 base and J 5 bases; nucleotides not matched to a gene: 5. CDR3 length: 15 amino acids. The CDR3 sequence: CASSIAPTGGTEAFF. The CDR3 coding sequence is TGTGCCAGTAGTATAGCCCCGACAGGGGGAACTGAAGCTTTCTTT.

The rearrangement links TRBV2 to TRBJ1-2; D might be TRBD1 (5 bases). The germline V and J ends were trimmed by 7 bases and 5 bases, with 17 bases remaining between them. CDR3 length: 14 amino acids. CDR1 and CDR2 (germline): SNHLY, FYNNEI. The CDR3 protein is CASTPAGGGYGYTF. The CDR3 DNA reads TGTGCCAGCACCCCGGCGGGGGGTGGGTATGGCTACACCTTC.

The chain carries TRBV7-2 and TRBJ2-4, with D uncertain. Germline-derived CDR1 and CDR2 are SGHTA and FQGNSA. The CDR3 totals 14 residues. Trimming removed 4 bases at V and 4 bases at J, with 11 bases between. The CDR3 DNA is TGTGCCAGCAGCTCTATGGGGATTAAAAACATTCAGTACTTC. Translating it yields CASSSMGIKNIQYF.

DNA for the CDR3: TGTGCCAGCAGTCCCTCAAGGAGGTGGACAGATACGCAGTATTTT. The encoded protein is CASSPSRRWTDTQYF. This chain uses TRBV27 with TRBJ2-3, with D tentatively TRBD2 (5 bases). The length of the CDR3 is 15 residues. The germline V and J ends were trimmed by 5 bases and 3 bases, with 15 bases remaining between them. The germline V gene encodes CDR1 MNHEY and CDR2 SMNVEV (reference sequence).

This rearrangement joins TRBV25-1 to TRBJ1-1, with TRBD1 identical over 9 bases. The length of the CDR3 is 17 residues. After removal of 3 bases from V and 3 bases from J, the junction contained 11 bases not matched to a gene. CDR1 is MGHDK and CDR2 is SYGVNS in the germline V gene. The CDR3 protein is CASSDALDRGRDTEAFF. The CDR3 nucleotides read TGTGCCAGCAGTGACGCGTTGGACAGGGGTAGGGACACTGAAGCTTTCTTT.

This clone was observed a few times. This chain joins TRBV7-2 and TRBJ2-7, with TRBD1 matching over 7 bases. V trimming: 5 bases; J trimming: 2 bases; junction bases outside the gene matches: 9. The CDR3 covers 15 residues. Per the germline V gene, CDR1 is SGHTA and CDR2 is FQGNSA. For the CDR3, the DNA is TGTGCCAGCAGCATCTCGACAGGGAATGCCTACGAGCAGTACTTC. This gives the protein CASSISTGNAYEQYF.

The chain recombines TRBV6-1 with TRBJ1-1; D gene uncertain. Looked up from germline, CDR1 is MNHNS and CDR2 is SASEGT. The CDR3 consists of 13 residues. Trimming shortened V by 4 bases and J by 1 base, and 7 bases separated the two germline ends. Written as DNA, the CDR3 is TGTGCCAGCAGTGGCAGCCCGAACACTGAAGCTTTCTTT. This translates into CASSGSPNTEAFF.

This clone was seen once. V is TRBV6-6 and J is TRBJ2-5, with no clear D. This CDR3 has 11 residues. Trimming cost V 5 bases and J 3 bases, with 4 bases left between them. Germline assignment: CDR1 MNHNY and CDR2 SVGAGI (reference sequence). The CDR3 loop is CASSLEETQYF. The CDR3 DNA follows: TGTGCCAGCAGTCTAGAAGAGACCCAGTACTTC.

This clone appeared a few times. V is TRBV27 and J is TRBJ2-7; TRBD2 matches at 7 bases. Germline CDR1 and CDR2: MNHEY and SMNVEV (reference sequence). This CDR3 spans 12 amino acids. The J segment lost 6 bases and the V segment lost 3 bases, leaving 2 bases of the junction unmatched. This chain's CDR3 is CASSLGGSEQYF. In DNA, the CDR3 is TGTGCCAGCAGTTTGGGAGGGAGCGAGCAGTACTTC.

The V call is TRBV12-5, the J call TRBJ2-1; 8 bases map to TRBD2. Germline V gives CDR1 LGHNT, CDR2 FRNRAP. Trimming took 1 base from V and 8 from J; bases not matched to a gene: 7. The CDR3 has 15 residues. The CDR3 loop reads CASGLAGGPSYEQFF. As DNA, the CDR3 is TGTGCTAGTGGTTTGGCGGGAGGGCCGTCCTATGAGCAGTTCTTC. Based on the CDR3 plus reference TRBV12-5 and TRBJ2-1, the full variable domain is DARVTQTPRHKVTEMGQEVTMRCQPILGHNTVFWYRQTMMQGLELLAYFRNRAPLDDSGMPKDRFSAEMPDATLATLKIQPSEPRDSAVYFCASGLAGGPSYEQFFGPGTRLTVL.

The genes are TRBV4-3 and TRBJ1-2, with D perhaps TRBD1 (5 bases). CDR3 size: 14 residues. Germline-derived CDR1 and CDR2 are LGHNA and YSLEER. The germline V and J ends were trimmed by 0 bases and 2 bases, with 7 bases remaining between them. In nucleotides, the CDR3 is TGCGCCAGCAGCCAAGACGGGGACAACTATGGCTACACCTTC. Amino acids: CASSQDGDNYGYTF.

The rearrangement links TRBV4-1 to TRBJ1-4; D gene uncertain. The CDR3 consists of 15 residues. The V end was cut by 0 bases, the J end by 8 bases, with 13 bases between. Germline loops: CDR1 MGHRA, CDR2 YSYEKL. CDR3 bases: TGCGCCAGCAGCCAAGATAGCAGAGTTGGGGAAAAACTGTTTTTT. It specifies CASSQDSRVGEKLFF.

V usage is TRBV28 and J usage is TRBJ2-4; weak D call: TRBD2 (6 bases). The CDR3 runs 12 residues. V was cut by 6 bases and J by 11 bases, with 14 bases left in between. CDR1 and CDR2 (germline): MDHEN, SYDVKM. The CDR3 DNA is TGTGCCAGCAGCCGCCCCGGGGGACTTCAGTACTTC. Amino acids: CASSRPGGLQYF.

The chain carries TRBV29-1 and TRBJ2-7, with D unclear. The CDR3 is 12 residues long. CDR1 and CDR2 (germline): SQVTM, ANQGSEA. Deletions cut 7 bases from V and 2 bases from J, with 12 bases between. The CDR3 sequence is CSAVSSPYEQYF. The CDR3, as DNA: TGCAGCGCAGTTTCATCCCCCTACGAGCAGTACTTC.

V usage is TRBV7-2 and J usage is TRBJ2-7; 8 bases agree with TRBD2. The V gene's germline CDR1 is SGHTA and CDR2 FQGNSA. V was pared by 2 bases and J by 7 bases, with 7 bases of the junction left unmatched. The CDR3 has 14 residues. The CDR3 reads CASSLRAGVDEQYF. The CDR3 DNA reads as TGTGCCAGCAGCTTAAGAGCGGGAGTGGATGAGCAGTACTTC.

V is TRBV2 and J is TRBJ2-1; tentative D call: TRBD2 (5 bases). The CDR3 is made up of 16 amino acids. The V end was cut by 3 bases, the J end by 4 bases, with 16 bases between. Germline V gene sequence: CDR1 SNHLY, CDR2 FYNNEI. The CDR3 region is CASSDGVRPVYNEQFF. Written as DNA, the CDR3 is TGTGCCAGCAGTGACGGGGTCCGCCCGGTTTACAATGAGCAGTTCTTC.

CDR3 loop: CASSLGRQGAQETQYF. CDR3 in DNA: TGTGCCAGCAGCTTAGGTAGACAGGGAGCCCAAGAGACCCAGTACTTC. This rearrangement joins TRBV7-2 to TRBJ2-5; 7 positions agree with TRBD1. V dropped 1 base and J dropped 1; count of bases not matched to a gene: 6. The length of the CDR3 is 16 residues. CDR1 and CDR2 (germline): SGHTA, FQGNSA.

The chain links TRBV5-4 to TRBJ1-1; D might be TRBD1 (6 bases). Trimming stripped 1 base from V and 11 bases from J, with 12 bases between. CDR1 SGHNT and CDR2 YYREEE come from the germline V gene (reference sequence). The CDR3 contains 12 residues. The CDR3 here is CASSLRGEGAFF. CDR3 nucleotides: TGTGCCAGCAGCTTGAGGGGGGAGGGGGCTTTCTTT.

DNA of the CDR3: TGTGCCATCAGTGAGGAGCGGGAGACCTACAATGAGCAGTTCTTC. Protein product: CAISEERETYNEQFF. V usage is TRBV10-3 and J usage is TRBJ2-1; 8 bases map to TRBD2. The germline gives CDR1 ENHRY, CDR2 SYGVKD. There are 15 residues in the CDR3. V dropped 2 bases and J dropped 2; count of bases not matched to a gene: 2.

This rearrangement joins TRBV7-9 to TRBJ1-1; 7 positions agree with TRBD1. CDR3 size: 13 residues. Trimming took 6 bases from V and 4 from J; bases not matched to a gene: 5. CDR1 and CDR2 from the germline V gene are SEHNR and FQNEAQ (reference sequence). CDR3 in amino acids: CASSPQGSTEAFF. CDR3 DNA: TGTGCCAGCAGTCCACAGGGGTCCACTGAAGCTTTCTTT.

The rearrangement joins TRBV21-1 to TRBJ2-5. TRBV21-1 is assigned pseudogene status. The CDR3 runs to 19 residues. The CDR3, as DNA: TGTGCCAGCACCTTCGGACCCAGGGACCCCCCCACCCCGAAAGAGACCCAGTACTTC. Encoded protein: CASTFGPRDPPTPKETQYF.

This clone occurred a few times. This chain links TRBV2 with TRBJ1-1; TRBD1 might be the D (6 bases). The V and J ends lost 6 bases and 2 bases respectively, with 13 bases between them. The CDR3 sequence is 14 residues long. Germline CDR1 reads SNHLY; CDR2 reads FYNNEI. DNA for the CDR3: TGTGCCAGCAGGCCGACAGGCCTAAACACTGAAGCTTTCTTT. It yields the protein CASRPTGLNTEAFF.

The V gene is TRBV9, the J gene TRBJ1-2, with D perhaps TRBD1 (6 bases). CDR1 and CDR2 (germline): SGDLS, YYNGEE. The CDR3 totals 13 residues. V lost 2 bases and J lost 8, with 13 bases in between. The CDR3, as DNA: TGTGCCAGCAGCGTTCGGGACATTGGGGGCTACACCTTC. Its protein product is CASSVRDIGGYTF.

This clone was seen a single time. The chain has TRBV4-3 and TRBJ2-7; D call uncertain. Trimming pared 4 bases from V and 1 base from J, leaving 8 bases between. The CDR3 runs 13 residues. The germline CDR1 and CDR2 sequences are LGHNA and YSLEER. Here the CDR3 DNA reads TGCGCCAGCAGCCCGGACCTGTCCTACGAGCAGTACTTC. Amino acids: CASSPDLSYEQYF.